This passage covers 26 T cell receptor beta chains from one sample sequenced in a study of early T cells in non-severe SARS-CoV-2 infection. From the 5' RACE reads, TCRdb called clonotypes with MiXCR, one entry per CDR3 protein. The repertoire holds 90,000 to 130,000 distinct CDR3 sequences, roughly 13% seen once, with 3% to 4.5% in the top ten. This material consisted of whole blood, taken at baseline. The receptors were sampled from an adult who was a healthcare worker with PCR-confirmed SARS-CoV-2 infection or an uninfected control (not recorded which).

The rearrangement joins TRBV29-1 to TRBJ1-3, with D tentatively TRBD1 (5 bases). Germline lookup yields CDR1 SQVTM and CDR2 ANQGSEA. V was pared by 3 bases and J by 3 bases, with 12 bases between. The CDR3 covers 14 residues. The DNA for the CDR3 is TGCAGCGTTGAGGGGGGAGGATTTGGAAACACCATATATTTT. Translation gives CSVEGGGFGNTIYF.

This clonotype was picked up a small number of times. This chain connects TRBV2 to TRBJ2-3; 11 bases are shared with TRBD2. V lost 4 bases, J lost 6 bases, and 12 bases stayed unmatched. CDR3 length: 17 residues. Germline-derived CDR1 and CDR2 are SNHLY and FYNNEI. Here the CDR3 reads CASSGAPGLAGGDTQYF. CDR3 DNA: TGTGCCAGCAGTGGGGCCCCGGGGCTAGCGGGGGGCGATACGCAGTATTTT.

This clonotype was recorded many times. This chain links TRBV27 with TRBJ1-4, with 7 bases fitting TRBD1. Germline V gene data show CDR1 as MNHEY and CDR2 as SMNVEV (reference sequence). Trimming took 5 bases from V and 7 from J; bases not matched to a gene: 10. The CDR3 extends over 15 amino acids. The CDR3 DNA reads TGTGCCAGCAGTACGGGCAGGGGGGTCGGTGAAAAACTGTTTTTT. Translated: CASSTGRGVGEKLFF.

The chain uses TRBV27 and TRBJ2-1, with 11 bases aligning to TRBD2. The V gene end was trimmed by 11 bases and the J gene end by 8 bases; junction bases not matched to a gene: 17. Per germline, CDR1 MNHEY and CDR2 SMNVEV (reference sequence). CDR3 length: 16 amino acids. CDR3 protein: CAAKGSGRAGVDEQFF. CDR3 sequence (DNA): TGTGCCGCAAAGGGTAGCGGGAGGGCCGGGGTCGATGAGCAGTTCTTC.

This clonotype has ten or more counts. The chain recombines TRBV2 with TRBJ1-1; 10 positions match TRBD1. CDR1 is SNHLY, CDR2 FYNNEI, per germline. V gave up 6 bases and J gave up 8 bases; unmatched junction bases: 3. The CDR3 totals 12 residues. CDR3 sequence: CASRGQGREAFF. Here the CDR3 DNA reads TGTGCCAGCAGGGGACAGGGGAGGGAAGCTTTCTTT.

The CDR3 DNA follows: TGCAGCGTTGGGGGGAGCGCGAGGGGCACAGATACGCAGTATTTT. Amino acids: CSVGGSARGTDTQYF. The chain couples TRBV29-1 to TRBJ2-3; D may correspond to TRBD1 or TRBD2 (5 bases each). V was cut by 4 bases and J by 1 base, with 15 bases left in between. The CDR3 extends over 15 amino acids. The germline V gene encodes CDR1 SQVTM and CDR2 ANQGSEA.

CDR3 in DNA: TGTGCCAGCAAGTCCCAGGGTGTAACTAATGAAAAACTGTTTTTT. Its translation is CASKSQGVTNEKLFF. The chain has TRBV12-3 or TRBV12-4 and TRBJ1-4, with a possible D match to TRBD1 (5 bases). This CDR3 is built from 15 residues. The V end lost 7 bases, the J end lost 1 base, and 13 bases lay between the germline ends.

This chain connects TRBV7-9 to TRBJ2-5; maybe TRBD2 (6 bases). Germline lookup yields CDR1 SEHNR and CDR2 FQNEAQ (reference sequence). This CDR3 spans 13 amino acids. Trimming pared 6 bases from V and 5 bases from J, leaving 13 bases between. CDR3 region: CASSPREWETQYF. CDR3 in DNA: TGTGCCAGCAGTCCCCGGGAGTGGGAGACCCAGTACTTC.

This clonotype was seen a few times. This CDR3 is CASSDTTGGDYGYTF. DNA for the CDR3: TGTGCCAGCAGTGATACAACAGGGGGAGACTATGGCTACACCTTC. This chain uses TRBV6-1 with TRBJ1-2; TRBD1 aligns across 8 bases. Unmatched junction bases numbered 6, after V lost 3 bases and J lost 3 bases. Germline V gene data show CDR1 as MNHNS and CDR2 as SASEGT. CDR3 length: 15 residues.

V and J are TRBV19 and TRBJ1-2; a possible D gene is TRBD1 (5 bases). V shed 6 bases and J shed 5 bases, with 16 bases lying between them. The CDR3 extends over 14 amino acids. Germline values: CDR1 LNHDA, CDR2 SQIVND (reference sequence). The CDR3 DNA sequence: TGTGCCAGTAGCGACGGGGGGACTCATTATGGCTACACCTTC. This encodes CASSDGGTHYGYTF.

The rearrangement uses TRBV4-1 and TRBJ2-1; no clear D gene. Trimming left V 3 bases short and J 8 bases short, with 14 bases between. The CDR3 totals 14 residues. Germline assignment: CDR1 MGHRA and CDR2 YSYEKL. The CDR3 reads CASSHPAKGYEQFF. The CDR3 nucleotides read TGCGCCAGCAGCCATCCCGCTAAGGGTTATGAGCAGTTCTTC.

This clonotype was observed many times. The CDR3 loop is CASSRGQGGEKLFF. The CDR3 region has the DNA TGTGCCAGCAGCCGGGGACAGGGGGGAGAAAAACTGTTTTTT. This rearrangement joins TRBV7-9 to TRBJ1-4; TRBD1 agrees at 11 bases. The CDR3 runs to 14 residues. The germline gives CDR1 SEHNR, CDR2 FQNEAQ (reference sequence). J was trimmed by 8 bases and V by 5 bases; bases with no gene match: 4. Supplemented by reference TRBV7-9 and TRBJ1-4, the full variable domain reads DTGVSQNPRHKITKRGQNVTFRCDPISEHNRLYWYRQTLGQGPEFLTYFQNEAQLEKSRLLSDRFSAERPKGSFSTLEIQRTEQGDSAMYLCASSRGQGGEKLFFGSGTQLSVL.

This clonotype was detected ten times or more. The CDR3 region is CASSFFPGNTIYF. DNA for the CDR3: TGTGCCAGCAGCTTCTTCCCCGGAAACACCATATATTTT. V is TRBV7-3 and J is TRBJ1-3; D uncertain. The CDR3 has 13 amino acids. Germline CDR1 SGHTA, CDR2 FQGTGA. V lost 3 bases and J 4 bases, leaving 7 bases between the germline ends.

This clonotype was detected a few times. This chain joins TRBV6-5 and TRBJ2-1; D is perhaps TRBD1 (6 bases). Germline V gene lookup returns CDR1 MNHEY and CDR2 SVGAGI. The CDR3 runs 16 residues. With 0 bases removed from V and 3 bases from J, the gap between germline ends came to 12 bases. The CDR3 reads CASSYSRGLGYNEQFF. CDR3 coding DNA: TGTGCCAGCAGTTACTCGAGGGGGTTGGGCTACAATGAGCAGTTCTTC.

The gene calls are TRBV9 and TRBJ2-7, with 9 bases that match TRBD2. Trimming removed 4 bases from V and 5 bases from J; junction bases left unmatched: 7. CDR1 and CDR2 from the germline V gene are SGDLS and YYNGEE. The CDR3 spans 14 residues. This CDR3 reads CASSRTSAGDEQYF. Here the CDR3 DNA reads TGTGCCAGCAGCAGGACTAGCGCGGGAGACGAGCAGTACTTC.

J is TRBJ1-5 and V is TRBV15; D is ambiguous. V lost 0 bases, J lost 1 base, and 10 bases lay in between. Germline assignment: CDR1 LNHNV and CDR2 YYDKDF (reference sequence). CDR3 length: 16 residues. The CDR3 sequence is CATSREPAWSNQPQHF. The CDR3 region has the DNA TGTGCCACCAGCAGAGAACCGGCATGGAGCAATCAGCCCCAGCATTTT.

This rearrangement joins TRBV20-1 to TRBJ1-2; TRBD1 matches 7 bases. Germline V gene sequence: CDR1 DFQATT, CDR2 SNEGSKA (reference sequence). The CDR3 totals 13 residues. V was pared by 6 bases and J by 0 bases, with 4 bases of the junction left unmatched. The CDR3 is CSAGDRTNYGYTF. Written as DNA, the CDR3 is TGCAGTGCCGGGGACAGAACTAACTATGGCTACACCTTC.

This clonotype was counted at least ten times. The rearrangement uses TRBV2 and TRBJ1-1; 7 bases map to TRBD1. This CDR3 has 13 amino acids. V lost 10 bases, J lost 3 bases, and 8 bases stayed unmatched. Germline values: CDR1 SNHLY, CDR2 FYNNEI. CDR3 amino acids: CATEGQLDTEAFF. The CDR3 DNA reads TGTGCCACCGAGGGACAGCTTGACACTGAAGCTTTCTTT.

This clonotype was seen only a few times. V and J are TRBV29-1 and TRBJ1-2; D uncertain. Germline V gene lookup returns CDR1 SQVTM and CDR2 ANQGSEA. The CDR3 loop spans 12 amino acids. Trimming left V 8 bases short and J 7 bases short, with 17 bases between. Here the CDR3 DNA reads TGCAGCACCTTTGGGCAGGTTGGTGGCTACACCTTC. Amino acids: CSTFGQVGGYTF.

This clonotype was seen many times. V is TRBV18 and J is TRBJ2-7, with D perhaps matching TRBD1 or TRBD2 (5 bases each). The CDR3 sequence is 13 residues long. Germline lookup yields CDR1 KGHSH and CDR2 LQKENI. V was clipped by 3 bases and J by 1 base, with 7 bases between them. The CDR3 protein is CASSPGRSYEQYF. The DNA for the CDR3 is TGTGCCAGCTCACCGGGACGGTCCTACGAGCAGTACTTC.

This clonotype occurred a few times. In nucleotides, the CDR3 is TGTGCCAGCACGTTAAAGTACAATGAGCAGTTCTTC. It is translated as CASTLKYNEQFF. The chain joins TRBV12-3 or TRBV12-4 to TRBJ2-1; no firm D call. CDR3 length equals 12 residues. The V gene lost 7 bases and the J gene lost 4 bases, with 8 bases spanning the gap.

This clonotype was detected ten times or more. The chain employs TRBV5-4 and TRBJ1-1, with TRBD1 as a possible D gene (5 bases). V shed 4 bases and J shed 0 bases, with 13 bases lying between them. CDR3 length: 15 amino acids. Per germline, CDR1 SGHNT and CDR2 YYREEE (reference sequence). CDR3 coding DNA: TGTGCCAGCAGCCCACAGGATATAATGAACACTGAAGCTTTCTTT. It encodes CASSPQDIMNTEAFF.

This clonotype was observed a few times. The rearrangement joins TRBV29-1 to TRBJ1-5, with D unresolved. CDR1 is SQVTM and CDR2 is ANQGSEA in the germline V gene. With 5 bases removed from V and 1 base from J, the gap between germline ends came to 9 bases. The CDR3 has 13 residues. In nucleotides, the CDR3 is TGCAGCGTTTTCGTGGGCAGCAATCAGCCCCAGCATTTT. Amino acid sequence: CSVFVGSNQPQHF.

This clonotype was seen at least ten times. This chain uses TRBV12-3 or TRBV12-4 with TRBJ2-1; D perhaps matches TRBD2 (6 bases). V was clipped by 6 bases and J by 9 bases, with 18 bases between them. The CDR3 has 14 amino acids. Here the CDR3 reads CASSLAYRRTEQFF. The CDR3 coding sequence is TGTGCCAGCAGCCTAGCGTATCGGAGGACTGAGCAGTTCTTC.

This clonotype was seen more than once but under ten times. The rearrangement joins TRBV29-1 to TRBJ1-5; no firm D call. CDR3 length: 14 amino acids. V lost 4 bases and J 2 bases, leaving 12 bases between the germline ends. Germline V CDR1 and CDR2: SQVTM, ANQGSEA. CDR3 sequence (DNA): TGCAGCGTTGCACTTGGGAGTGGCAATCAGCCCCAGCATTTT. Protein: CSVALGSGNQPQHF.

This clonotype occurred a few times. This sequence joins TRBV2 and TRBJ2-1; a weak D match, TRBD1 (5 bases). CDR3 length equals 12 residues. CDR1 and CDR2 (germline): SNHLY, FYNNEI. V was clipped by 5 bases and J by 5 bases, with 7 bases between them. CDR3 DNA sequence: TGTGCCAGCAGTCGCAGGGACAATGAGCAGTTCTTC. Residues: CASSRRDNEQFF.